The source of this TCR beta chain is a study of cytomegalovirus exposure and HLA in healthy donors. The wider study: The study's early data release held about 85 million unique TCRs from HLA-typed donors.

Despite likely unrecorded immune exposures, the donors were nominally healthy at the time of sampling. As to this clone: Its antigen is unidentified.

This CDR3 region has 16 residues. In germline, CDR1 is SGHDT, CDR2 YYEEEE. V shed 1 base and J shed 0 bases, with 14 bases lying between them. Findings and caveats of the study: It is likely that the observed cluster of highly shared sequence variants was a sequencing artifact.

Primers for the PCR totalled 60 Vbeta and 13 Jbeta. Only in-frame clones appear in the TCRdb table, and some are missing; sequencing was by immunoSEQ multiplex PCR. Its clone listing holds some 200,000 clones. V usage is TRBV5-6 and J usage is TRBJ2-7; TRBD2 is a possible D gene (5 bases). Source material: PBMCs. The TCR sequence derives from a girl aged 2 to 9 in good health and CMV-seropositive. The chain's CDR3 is CASSLWRALSSYEQYF. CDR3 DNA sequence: TGTGCCAGCAGCTTGTGGCGGGCCTTGAGCTCCTACGAGCAGTACTTC. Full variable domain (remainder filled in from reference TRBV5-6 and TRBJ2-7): DAGVTQSPTHLIKTRGQQVTLRCSPKSGHDTVSWYQQALGQGPQFIFQYYEEEERQRGNFPDRFSGHQFPNYSSELNVNALLLGDSALYLCASSLWRALSSYEQYFGPGTRLTVT.